This is a list of T cell receptor beta chains from one sample in a study of CD8+ T cells in alopecia areata. Assay: immunoSEQ multiplex PCR; the TCRdb copy retains only in-frame clones and omits some. Of thousands of clones listed, around three fifths were seen once; the top ten hold around 9.4%. Sequencing used skin, obtained around week 31, from a patient treated with tofacitinib. The source of these receptors is a human donor with alopecia areata. Both conserved end residues are part of each CDR3. D genes are given only for firm matches. Size values are once, few and many counts, or a class for expanded clones, and some rows have none.

CDR3nt: TGTGCCAGCAGCTTAGTCCCAGGGATGGCCACTGAAGCTTTCTTT
CDR3aa: CASSLVPGMATEAFF
abundance: .
d_gene: .
len: 15
v_gene: TRBV7-8
j_gene: TRBJ1-1

CDR3nt: TGTGCCAGCAGCCCGATTTTCGGTGGGGGGGCCCATGAGCAGTTCTTC
CDR3aa: CASSPIFGGGAHEQFF
abundance: .
d_gene: .
len: 16
v_gene: TRBV11-2
j_gene: TRBJ2-1

CDR3nt: TGTGCCAGCCGACCGTTTGGCGGGAAAAGCTCCTACAATGAGCAGTTCTTC
CDR3aa: CASRPFGGKSSYNEQFF
abundance: .
d_gene: .
len: 17
v_gene: TRBV5-5
j_gene: TRBJ2-1

CDR3nt: TGCGCCAGCAGCCCGGGACAGGTCGTGGCTGAAGCTTTCTTT
CDR3aa: CASSPGQVVAEAFF
abundance: few
d_gene: TRBD1
len: 14
v_gene: TRBV5-1
j_gene: TRBJ1-1

CDR3nt: TGTGCCAGCAGTCCAAACAGGGGTTTGGTCGCAGATACGCAGTATTTT
CDR3aa: CASSPNRGLVADTQYF
abundance: .
d_gene: TRBD1
len: 16
v_gene: TRBV27
j_gene: TRBJ2-3

CDR3nt: TGTGCCTGGAGGAGATCTAGCGGACGATACGAGCAGTACTTC
CDR3aa: CAWRRSSGRYEQYF
abundance: .
d_gene: TRBD2
len: 14
v_gene: TRBV30
j_gene: TRBJ2-7

CDR3nt: TGTGCCAGCAGCTTAGGGTGGAACTATGGCTACACCTTC
CDR3aa: CASSLGWNYGYTF
abundance: .
d_gene: .
len: 13
v_gene: TRBV13
j_gene: TRBJ1-2

CDR3nt: TGTGCCAGCAGCTTGTGGTTGTCTAGAGACGGCTACACCTTC
CDR3aa: CASSLWLSRDGYTF
abundance: few
d_gene: .
len: 14
v_gene: TRBV5-6
j_gene: TRBJ1-2

CDR3nt: TGTGCCAGCAGACTCATACAGGGGGCGCGGAACGAGCAGTACTTC
CDR3aa: CASRLIQGARNEQYF
abundance: .
d_gene: TRBD1
len: 15
v_gene: TRBV6-6
j_gene: TRBJ2-7

CDR3nt: TGTGCCAGCAGCCCTCAGGGTTCTGAAGCTTTCTTT
CDR3aa: CASSPQGSEAFF
abundance: few
d_gene: .
len: 12
v_gene: TRBV7-9
j_gene: TRBJ1-1

CDR3nt: TGCGCCAGCAGCCTCCGAGGACTAGGCGGGGGGGCGACAGGCACAGATACGCAGTATTTT
CDR3aa: CASSLRGLGGGATGTDTQYF
abundance: .
d_gene: TRBD2
len: 20
v_gene: TRBV4-1
j_gene: TRBJ2-3

CDR3nt: TGCAGCGTTGGAAATCTGGGACAGGGTTTCGCGAACACCGGGGAGCTGTTTTTT
CDR3aa: CSVGNLGQGFANTGELFF
abundance: .
d_gene: TRBD1
len: 18
v_gene: TRBV29-1
j_gene: TRBJ2-2

CDR3nt: TGTGCCAGCAGTGCGGGACAGGGGGGTTACAATGAGCAGTTCTTC
CDR3aa: CASSAGQGGYNEQFF
abundance: once
d_gene: TRBD1
len: 15
v_gene: TRBV7-3
j_gene: TRBJ2-1

CDR3nt: TGTGCCAGCAGTTCTCACCGGGACTTCTCCTACGAGCAGTACTTC
CDR3aa: CASSSHRDFSYEQYF
abundance: .
d_gene: .
len: 15
v_gene: TRBV6-6
j_gene: TRBJ2-7

CDR3nt: TGTGCCAGCTCACCAAGACAGAGCGTCAACTATGGCTACACCTTC
CDR3aa: CASSPRQSVNYGYTF
abundance: .
d_gene: .
len: 15
v_gene: TRBV18
j_gene: TRBJ1-2

CDR3nt: TGTGCCACTTCCACCAGGGGTGATCAGCCCCAGCATTTT
CDR3aa: CATSTRGDQPQHF
abundance: .
d_gene: .
len: 13
v_gene: TRBV2
j_gene: TRBJ1-5

CDR3nt: TGTGCCAGCAGCTTAGGGGACAGTCGCTCCTATGGCTACACCTTC
CDR3aa: CASSLGDSRSYGYTF
abundance: .
d_gene: TRBD1
len: 15
v_gene: TRBV7-9
j_gene: TRBJ1-2

CDR3nt: TGTGCCATCAGTGATGAGGGGGCCGTGTCGTCTGGGGCCAACGTCCTGACTTTC
CDR3aa: CAISDEGAVSSGANVLTF
abundance: .
d_gene: TRBD1
len: 18
v_gene: TRBV10-3
j_gene: TRBJ2-6

CDR3nt: TGTGCTAGTGGTTTGGCACCGGACAGGGACACTGAAGCTTTCTTT
CDR3aa: CASGLAPDRDTEAFF
abundance: once
d_gene: TRBD1
len: 15
v_gene: TRBV12-5
j_gene: TRBJ1-1

CDR3nt: TGCAGCGTTGAAGCTGGGACAGGGGGCGGCGAGCAGTACTTC
CDR3aa: CSVEAGTGGGEQYF
abundance: .
d_gene: TRBD1
len: 14
v_gene: TRBV29-1
j_gene: TRBJ2-7

CDR3nt: TGTGCCAGCAGCTTAGTTAAGCCAGTTTATGGCTACACCTTC
CDR3aa: CASSLVKPVYGYTF
abundance: .
d_gene: .
len: 14
v_gene: TRBV7-9
j_gene: TRBJ1-2

CDR3nt: TGTGCCAGCGGGACGGATCTTAACATTCAGTACTTC
CDR3aa: CASGTDLNIQYF
abundance: .
d_gene: .
len: 12
v_gene: TRBV6-1
j_gene: TRBJ2-4

CDR3nt: TGTGCCAGCAGCTTAGTCGGGAGCGGGGAGGCCGGGGAGCTGTTTTTT
CDR3aa: CASSLVGSGEAGELFF
abundance: once
d_gene: TRBD2
len: 16
v_gene: TRBV7-2
j_gene: TRBJ2-2

CDR3nt: TGTGCCAGCAGTTTGCGGCGGGACGTTTACGAGCAGTACTTC
CDR3aa: CASSLRRDVYEQYF
abundance: .
d_gene: .
len: 14
v_gene: TRBV6-1
j_gene: TRBJ2-7

CDR3nt: TGTGCCAGCAGCTTTGGGGCGGCGACAGATACGCAGTATTTT
CDR3aa: CASSFGAATDTQYF
abundance: .
d_gene: .
len: 14
v_gene: TRBV5-7
j_gene: TRBJ2-3

CDR3nt: TGTGCCAGCAGACCGGGACTAGCGGGAGATATCTCCTACGAGCAGTACTTC
CDR3aa: CASRPGLAGDISYEQYF
abundance: .
d_gene: TRBD2
len: 17
v_gene: TRBV2
j_gene: TRBJ2-7

CDR3nt: TGTGCCTGGAGTGTCCCCTTCAGGGGGCGGAGGACTGAAGCTTTCTTT
CDR3aa: CAWSVPFRGRRTEAFF
abundance: .
d_gene: TRBD1
len: 16
v_gene: TRBV30
j_gene: TRBJ1-1

CDR3nt: TGTGCCAGCAAGGAGCGAATTATGAACACTGAAGCTTTCTTT
CDR3aa: CASKERIMNTEAFF
abundance: .
d_gene: .
len: 14
v_gene: TRBV2
j_gene: TRBJ1-1

CDR3nt: TGTGCCAGCAAGGCAGGAGGGGGACCGGGCTATGGCTACACCTTC
CDR3aa: CASKAGGGPGYGYTF
abundance: .
d_gene: .
len: 15
v_gene: TRBV6-4
j_gene: TRBJ1-2

CDR3nt: TGTGCCAGCAGTGTGGCGGGGGCGGGGACGACTGAAGCTTTCTTT
CDR3aa: CASSVAGAGTTEAFF
abundance: few
d_gene: .
len: 15
v_gene: TRBV2
j_gene: TRBJ1-1

CDR3nt: TGTGCCAGCAGCCAAGATCGGGGGACAGGGACAGAGACCCAGTACTTC
CDR3aa: CASSQDRGTGTETQYF
abundance: .
d_gene: TRBD1
len: 16
v_gene: TRBV4-1
j_gene: TRBJ2-5

CDR3nt: TGCGCCAGCAGCTTAAGGCAGGGAACCTACGAGCAGTACTTC
CDR3aa: CASSLRQGTYEQYF
abundance: .
d_gene: .
len: 14
v_gene: TRBV5-1
j_gene: TRBJ2-7

CDR3nt: TGTGCCAGCTCACCCTCTCGGAGCGGTGAAGCTTTCTTT
CDR3aa: CASSPSRSGEAFF
abundance: large
d_gene: .
len: 13
v_gene: TRBV18
j_gene: TRBJ1-1

CDR3nt: TGCGCCAGCAGCTTGGTCTGGGGGTTCGCTGAAGCTTTCTTT
CDR3aa: CASSLVWGFAEAFF
abundance: few
d_gene: .
len: 14
v_gene: TRBV5-1
j_gene: TRBJ1-1

CDR3nt: TGTGCCAGCAGCCAAACGGCCTTTGGAAACACCATATATTTT
CDR3aa: CASSQTAFGNTIYF
abundance: .
d_gene: .
len: 14
v_gene: TRBV7-9
j_gene: TRBJ1-3

CDR3nt: TGTGCCAGCAGCGAGGGCCACCGGGATACGCAGTATTTT
CDR3aa: CASSEGHRDTQYF
abundance: .
d_gene: .
len: 13
v_gene: TRBV11-2
j_gene: TRBJ2-3

CDR3nt: TGTGCCAGCAGCCCGGGACAGGGAATGCAGCAGTACTTC
CDR3aa: CASSPGQGMQQYF
abundance: few
d_gene: TRBD1
len: 13
v_gene: TRBV5-4
j_gene: TRBJ2-7

CDR3nt: TGTGCCAGCAGTTACTCGTCTGGTTATGCTAACTATGGCTACACCTTC
CDR3aa: CASSYSSGYANYGYTF
abundance: .
d_gene: .
len: 16
v_gene: TRBV6-6
j_gene: TRBJ1-2

CDR3nt: TGTGCCAGCAGGCGAGGAATGAACACTGAAGCTTTCTTT
CDR3aa: CASRRGMNTEAFF
abundance: .
d_gene: .
len: 13
v_gene: TRBV14
j_gene: TRBJ1-1

CDR3nt: TGTGCCAGCAGGGCAGAGACAGGGAACAATGAGCAGTTCTTC
CDR3aa: CASRAETGNNEQFF
abundance: .
d_gene: TRBD1
len: 14
v_gene: TRBV5-6
j_gene: TRBJ2-1

CDR3nt: TGTGCCAGCGGCGATATGCGACAGGCAGGAAATCAGCCCCAGCATTTT
CDR3aa: CASGDMRQAGNQPQHF
abundance: few
d_gene: .
len: 16
v_gene: TRBV7-2
j_gene: TRBJ1-5

CDR3nt: TGCGCCAGCAGCCAAGTCGATCTGGGATTTGGCTCTGGAAACACCATATATTTT
CDR3aa: CASSQVDLGFGSGNTIYF
abundance: once
d_gene: .
len: 18
v_gene: TRBV4-1
j_gene: TRBJ1-3

CDR3nt: TGTGCCAGCAGCGAACCGATTCCCCGACAGAGGAGGGAGGAAGCTTTCTTT
CDR3aa: CASSEPIPRQRREEAFF
abundance: .
d_gene: .
len: 17
v_gene: TRBV6-1
j_gene: TRBJ1-1

CDR3nt: TGTGCCATCAGTGATGGCGGGGACACAGATACGCAGTATTTT
CDR3aa: CAISDGGDTDTQYF
abundance: .
d_gene: .
len: 14
v_gene: TRBV10-3
j_gene: TRBJ2-3

CDR3nt: TGTGCCAGCACTTCGGGGCGCGAGCAGTACTTC
CDR3aa: CASTSGREQYF
abundance: .
d_gene: .
len: 11
v_gene: TRBV5-4
j_gene: TRBJ2-7